This T cell receptor (beta chain) was recorded in a study of blood T cell repertoires in COVID-19. Study summary: Acute and convalescent COVID-19 specimens originated in the United States, Italy and Spain. PBMCs, B-cell-depleted T cells, or T cells provided the cDNA or gDNA that made up the material.

CDR3 length equals 19 residues. Germline CDR1 is LNHDA and CDR2 is SQIVND (reference sequence). Trimming stripped 9 bases from V and 0 bases from J, with 27 bases between. As processed by the authors: Reference gene primer amplification in the assay estimated nucleated cell counts. The protocol was immunoSEQ multiplex PCR, while the TCRdb copy is restricted to in-frame clones and leaves out a portion. Clone size and the V and J calls come from that table; the DNA yielded D and trimming. The table shows fewer than 350,000 clones, with approximately 85% occurring only once. This chain connects TRBV19 to TRBJ2-1; D perhaps matches TRBD2 (5 bases). Sequencing input: peripheral blood. The TCR was taken from a young man with active or convalescent COVID-19. CDR3 DNA sequence: TGTGCCAGCGCTTGGAGCGGTCGGGGAAGGGTCGGCTCCTACAATGAGCAGTTCTTC. Translation gives CASAWSGRGRVGSYNEQFF.